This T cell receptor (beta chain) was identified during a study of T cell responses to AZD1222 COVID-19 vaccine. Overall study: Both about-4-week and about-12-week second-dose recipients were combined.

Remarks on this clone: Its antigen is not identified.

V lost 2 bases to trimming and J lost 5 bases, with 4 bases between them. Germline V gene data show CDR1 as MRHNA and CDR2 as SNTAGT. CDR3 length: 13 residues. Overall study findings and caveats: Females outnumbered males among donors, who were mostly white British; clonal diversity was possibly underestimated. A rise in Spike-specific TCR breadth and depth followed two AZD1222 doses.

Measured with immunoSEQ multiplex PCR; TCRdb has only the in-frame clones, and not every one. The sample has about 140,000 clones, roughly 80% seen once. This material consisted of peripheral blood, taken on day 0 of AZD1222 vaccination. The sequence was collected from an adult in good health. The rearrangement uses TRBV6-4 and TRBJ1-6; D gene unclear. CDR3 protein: CASSDRDNSPLHF. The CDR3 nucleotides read TGTGCCAGCAGTGACAGGGATAATTCACCCCTCCACTTT.